The 2 T cell receptor beta chains below all came from one sample that was sequenced in a study of T cell clonotyping in hematopoietic cell transplantation. TCRdb's table, derived via immunoSEQ multiplex PCR, lists solely in-frame clones and lacks some. The sample records 65,000 to 80,000 clones, 96% being singletons. Time point in this sample: recipient sample about 28 days before transplant, after cytoreduction. Sequenced material: peripheral blood mononuclear cells, taken before stem cell transplant. These TCRs come from a woman aged 45-60 years with acute myeloid leukemia. Some clones in this sample may be carry-over from other donors' samples.

This sequence joins TRBV29-1 and TRBJ1-1, with TRBD1 matching 9 bases. Germline V gene sequence: CDR1 SQVTM, CDR2 ANQGSEA. The CDR3 spans 12 residues. V lost 7 bases and J lost 4; bases outside the gene matches: 4. CDR3 sequence (DNA): TGCAGCGGGGGACAGGGATCCACTGAAGCTTTCTTT. Its translation is CSGGQGSTEAFF.

The chain combines TRBV2 with TRBJ1-1, with D perhaps TRBD1 (5 bases). The CDR3 runs to 13 residues. Trimming cost V 11 bases and J 0 bases, with 13 bases left between them. Germline V lookup: CDR1 SNHLY, CDR2 FYNNEI. The CDR3 region has the DNA TGTGCCGGGGGGGGGAACATGAACACTGAAGCTTTCTTT. It translates to CAGGGNMNTEAFF.